What follows are 30 T cell receptor beta chains derived from one specimen sequenced in a study of cytomegalovirus exposure and HLA in healthy donors. PCR employed 60 Vbeta and 13 Jbeta primers. Profiling relied on immunoSEQ multiplex PCR, and the TCRdb table lists in-frame clones only, not all of them. The sample carries approximately 150,000 clones, roughly 81% recorded once. Sequenced: PBMCs. These receptors came from a man under 40 in good health and CMV-seropositive.

The rearrangement uses TRBV11-1 and TRBJ2-1, with 13 positions matching TRBD2. Germline assignment: CDR1 SGHAT and CDR2 FQDESV (reference sequence). Trimming removed 5 bases from V and 0 bases from J; junction bases left unmatched: 4. The CDR3 covers 17 residues. The CDR3 coding sequence is TGTGCCAGCAGCACCTGGACTAGCGGGAGCTCCTACAATGAGCAGTTCTTC. Translated: CASSTWTSGSSYNEQFF.

This clone was counted a single time. The J gene is TRBJ2-3, the V gene TRBV19; D gene ambiguous. Trimming removed 3 bases at V and 6 bases at J, with 22 bases between. This CDR3 contains 17 residues. Germline V gene sequence: CDR1 LNHDA, CDR2 SQIVND (reference sequence). CDR3 region: CASSMTRSFRSSDTQYF. The CDR3 DNA reads as TGTGCCAGTAGTATGACCCGTAGCTTTCGAAGTTCGGATACGCAGTATTTT.

V usage is TRBV6-1 and J usage is TRBJ2-3; 7 nucleotides match TRBD2. Trimming cost V 7 bases and J 6 bases; bases outside gene matches: 13. The CDR3 sequence is 15 residues long. Germline V gene data show CDR1 as MNHNS and CDR2 as SASEGT. The CDR3 DNA follows: TGTGCCAGCAAGGGAGGGCTAACGGGAGCCGATACGCAGTATTTT. This sequence encodes CASKGGLTGADTQYF.

This sequence joins TRBV5-4 and TRBJ2-7; 7 bases agree with TRBD2. V lost 4 bases to trimming and J lost 1 base; unmatched junction nucleotides: 5. Germline assignment: CDR1 SGHNT and CDR2 YYREEE (reference sequence). CDR3 length: 14 residues. The CDR3 bases are TGTGCCAGCAGCCTACGGACTAGTTCCTACGAGCAGTACTTC. The encoded protein is CASSLRTSSYEQYF.

V is TRBV25-1 and J is TRBJ2-5; 9 bases are a match to TRBD1. The CDR3 has 16 amino acids. The V gene end was trimmed by 4 bases and the J gene end by 5 bases; junction bases not matched to a gene: 11. Germline CDR1 reads MGHDK; CDR2 reads SYGVNS. CDR3 sequence: CASSVSGTGTVETQYF. DNA for the CDR3: TGTGCCAGCAGTGTTTCCGGGACAGGGACGGTCGAGACCCAGTACTTC.

This chain links TRBV19 with TRBJ2-5; no definite D call. Matching the DNA end better, TRBJ2-7 makes the J call doubtful. The CDR3 length is 12 residues. Germline assignment: CDR1 LNHDA and CDR2 SQIVND (reference sequence). The DNA of the CDR3 is TGTGCCAGTAGTAACTCGCCCTACGAGCAGTACTTC. It codes for CASSNSPYEQYF.

The V gene is TRBV9, the J gene TRBJ2-1; D is possibly TRBD2 (5 bases). This CDR3 comprises 15 residues. CDR1 is SGDLS, CDR2 YYNGEE, per germline. V dropped 4 bases and J dropped 3 bases, with 14 bases sitting between them. As DNA, the CDR3 is TGTGCCAGCAGCCCTGATGGGGAGTACTACAATGAGCAGTTCTTC. Translating gives CASSPDGEYYNEQFF.

CDR3 sequence reads: CASSPSGLDSSYEQYF. The DNA of the CDR3 is TGTGCCAGCTCACCGTCGGGACTAGATTCTTCTTACGAGCAGTACTTC. V and J are TRBV18 and TRBJ2-7; TRBD2 agrees at 8 bases. This CDR3 contains 16 residues. With 3 bases clipped from V and 4 bases from J, the junction kept 11 bases outside the gene matches. Germline V gives CDR1 KGHSH, CDR2 LQKENI.

This chain joins TRBV6-4 and TRBJ2-7, with TRBD2 matching 12 bases. The CDR3 is 16 residues long. With V trimmed by 6 bases and J by 4 bases, 10 bases remained unmatched. Germline CDR1 reads MRHNA; CDR2 reads SNTAGT. The CDR3 sequence: CASSRTSGTSKYEQYF. In DNA, the CDR3 is TGTGCCAGCAGCAGGACTAGCGGGACGAGTAAGTACGAGCAGTACTTC.

The chain couples TRBV7-9 to TRBJ1-1; the D gene is possibly TRBD1 (5 bases). The CDR3 length is 16 residues. In germline, CDR1 is SEHNR, CDR2 FQNEAQ (reference sequence). V dropped 1 base and J dropped 4 bases, with 16 bases sitting between them. The CDR3 DNA sequence: TGTGCCAGCAGCTTAGATGGGGTCCAGGGTGCCACTGAAGCTTTCTTT. This codes for CASSLDGVQGATEAFF.

The gene calls are TRBV30 and TRBJ2-7, with D possibly matching TRBD1 (6 bases). Trimming cost V 4 bases and J 3 bases, with 13 bases left between them. The CDR3 is 13 residues long. Germline V lookup: CDR1 GTSNPN, CDR2 SVGIG (reference sequence). This chain's CDR3 is CAWIGTGHYEQYF. DNA for the CDR3: TGTGCCTGGATTGGTACAGGGCACTACGAGCAGTACTTC.

The chain links TRBV5-6 to TRBJ1-2; D is possibly TRBD1 (5 bases). Per the germline V gene, CDR1 is SGHDT and CDR2 is YYEEEE. Trimming removed 0 bases at V and 3 bases at J, with 9 bases between. The CDR3 covers 14 residues. The CDR3 here is CASSLDRSYYGYTF. CDR3 DNA: TGTGCCAGCAGCTTGGACAGGAGCTACTATGGCTACACCTTC.

This chain connects TRBV6-5 to TRBJ1-2; TRBD1 matches at 8 bases. Germline V gene sequence: CDR1 MNHEY, CDR2 SVGAGI. This CDR3 is 16 amino acids long. V gave up 0 bases and J gave up 4 bases; unmatched junction bases: 7. The CDR3 bases are TGTGCCAGCAGTTACTCTTCTCCGGGACAGGTCTATGGCTACACCTTC. This codes for CASSYSSPGQVYGYTF.

V is TRBV7-9 and J is TRBJ2-3; D is perhaps TRBD2 (5 bases). The CDR3 is 14 amino acids. The V end lost 1 base, the J end lost 2 bases, and 7 bases lay between the germline ends. CDR1 and CDR2 (germline): SEHNR, FQNEAQ (reference sequence). The CDR3 DNA reads as TGTGCCAGCAGCTTAGGGCGGGCCACAGATACGCAGTATTTT. Translating it yields CASSLGRATDTQYF. Full variable domain (outside the CDR3, taken from reference TRBV7-9 and TRBJ2-3): DTGVSQNPRHKITKRGQNVTFRCDPISEHNRLYWYRQTLGQGPEFLTYFQNEAQLEKSRLLSDRFSAERPKGSFSTLEIQRTEQGDSAMYLCASSLGRATDTQYFGPGTRLTVL.

This clone was seen only a few times. This chain links TRBV10-3 with TRBJ1-1; perhaps TRBD1 as D (5 bases). V dropped 6 bases and J dropped 1 base, with 9 bases sitting between them. The germline V gene has CDR1 ENHRY and CDR2 SYGVKD. This CDR3 contains 13 residues. In nucleotides, the CDR3 is TGTGCCATCAGGCCCGACAGGAACACTGAAGCTTTCTTT. This translates into CAIRPDRNTEAFF.

This clone was seen a handful of times. The chain links TRBV5-6 to TRBJ1-4; no clear D. Germline CDR1 and CDR2: SGHDT and YYEEEE. The CDR3 consists of 16 residues. Trimming took 1 base from V and 0 from J, leaving 10 bases between them. CDR3 sequence: CASSLIAQTTNEKLFF. In DNA form, the CDR3 reads TGTGCCAGCAGCTTGATTGCCCAGACAACTAATGAAAAACTGTTTTTT. Using reference TRBV5-6 and TRBJ1-4 for the parts outside the CDR3, the full variable domain is DAGVTQSPTHLIKTRGQQVTLRCSPKSGHDTVSWYQQALGQGPQFIFQYYEEEERQRGNFPDRFSGHQFPNYSSELNVNALLLGDSALYLCASSLIAQTTNEKLFFGSGTQLSVL.

For this clone: The same CDR3 also results from other DNA sequences found in this sample. J is TRBJ1-4 and V is TRBV7-8, with a weak D call TRBD1 (5 bases). The germline V and J ends were trimmed by 3 bases and 5 bases, with 10 bases remaining between them. Germline V gene sequence: CDR1 SGHVS, CDR2 FQNEAQ. There are 14 residues in the CDR3. The CDR3 is CASSLAGTNEKLFF. The CDR3 DNA reads TGTGCCAGCAGCTTGGCGGGGACGAATGAAAAACTGTTTTTT.

The chain has TRBV9 and TRBJ1-3; TRBD1 matches 8 bases. Germline V lookup: CDR1 SGDLS, CDR2 YYNGEE. The CDR3 has 14 amino acids. V lost 4 bases to trimming and J lost 3 bases; unmatched junction nucleotides: 3. The chain's CDR3 is CASSPDRVGNTIYF. CDR3 DNA: TGTGCCAGCAGCCCGGACAGGGTTGGAAACACCATATATTTT. The full variable domain, its missing parts supplied by reference TRBV9 and TRBJ1-3, is DSGVTQTPKHLITATGQRVTLRCSPRSGDLSVYWYQQSLDQGLQFLIQYYNGEERAKGNILERFSAQQFPDLHSELNLSSLELGDSALYFCASSPDRVGNTIYFGEGSWLTVV.

This chain uses TRBV5-1 with TRBJ2-1, with 7 bases fitting TRBD2. From germline, CDR1 is SGHRS and CDR2 YFSETQ. This CDR3 has 15 amino acids. V trimming: 4 bases; J trimming: 1 base; junction bases outside the gene matches: 5. CDR3 nucleotide sequence: TGCGCCAGCAGCAGGGAGCGGGAATCCTACAATGAGCAGTTCTTC. Protein product: CASSRERESYNEQFF.

This clone has just one count. The chain couples TRBV6-1 to TRBJ1-2; perhaps TRBD1 as D (5 bases). The CDR3 totals 13 residues. Between the trimmed V and J ends, which lost 11 bases and 4 bases, there was a span of 17 bases. The germline gives CDR1 MNHNS, CDR2 SASEGT. CDR3 nucleotide sequence: TGTGCCGGAGGGACGGGGTGGAGCTATGGCTACACCTTC. Its translation is CAGGTGWSYGYTF.

The V gene is TRBV7-9, the J gene TRBJ1-1, with 9 nucleotides matching TRBD1. The ends lost 4 bases at V and 2 bases at J; junction bases unmatched: 2. This CDR3 comprises 14 residues. CDR1 and CDR2 (germline): SEHNR, FQNEAQ (reference sequence). The CDR3 coding sequence is TGTGCCAGCAGCTACACAGGGGGCAACACTGAAGCTTTCTTT. Its translation: CASSYTGGNTEAFF. The full variable domain, its missing parts supplied by reference TRBV7-9 and TRBJ1-1, is DTGVSQNPRHKITKRGQNVTFRCDPISEHNRLYWYRQTLGQGPEFLTYFQNEAQLEKSRLLSDRFSAERPKGSFSTLEIQRTEQGDSAMYLCASSYTGGNTEAFFGQGTRLTVV.

This clone was counted only a few times. This chain links TRBV5-1 with TRBJ2-7, with D maybe TRBD2 (5 bases). Between the trimmed V and J ends, which lost 2 bases and 6 bases, there was a span of 18 bases. Germline values: CDR1 SGHRS, CDR2 YFSETQ. The CDR3 is 15 amino acids. CDR3 loop: CASSFSASPTGEQYF. CDR3 bases: TGCGCCAGCAGCTTTAGCGCCTCTCCTACTGGCGAGCAGTACTTC.

The V and J genes are TRBV5-6 and TRBJ2-3; tentative D call: TRBD1 (6 bases). Germline V gives CDR1 SGHDT, CDR2 YYEEEE. V was cut by 4 bases and J by 4 bases, with 16 bases left in between. This CDR3 has 15 amino acids. The CDR3 spells CASSPGQGIPDTQYF. CDR3 DNA: TGTGCCAGCAGCCCTGGGCAGGGGATCCCAGATACGCAGTATTTT.

This clone was recorded only once. The chain links TRBV9 to TRBJ2-1; 7 bases line up with TRBD2. Germline-derived CDR1 and CDR2 are SGDLS and YYNGEE. The CDR3 loop spans 17 amino acids. Trimming at V came to 4 bases and at J to 1 base, leaving 11 bases not matched to a gene. Here the CDR3 reads CASSRYLAGESYNEQFF. CDR3 in DNA: TGTGCCAGCAGCCGGTACTTGGCGGGAGAATCCTACAATGAGCAGTTCTTC.

This clone was detected only once. J is TRBJ1-2 and V is TRBV6-1; unclear D gene. From germline, CDR1 is MNHNS and CDR2 SASEGT. The CDR3 runs to 13 residues. V was shortened by 7 bases and J by 1 base, with 10 bases between the two germline ends. The CDR3 coding sequence is TGTGCCAGCAAGTTGTACAGTAACTATGGCTACACCTTC. It yields the protein CASKLYSNYGYTF.

J is TRBJ2-1 and V is TRBV2, with TRBD2 matching 13 bases. Trimming removed 8 bases from V and 6 bases from J; junction bases left unmatched: 7. There are 15 residues in the CDR3. Germline assignment: CDR1 SNHLY and CDR2 FYNNEI. The CDR3 DNA sequence: TGTGCCAGCGCGACGGGACTAGCGGGAACCAATGAGCAGTTCTTC. As protein: CASATGLAGTNEQFF.

The chain couples TRBV28 to TRBJ2-1; possibly TRBD2 for D (5 bases). Germline-derived CDR1 and CDR2 are MDHEN and SYDVKM. V lost 6 bases and J lost 5, with 20 bases in between. The CDR3 totals 16 residues. The DNA of the CDR3 is TGTGCCAGCAGGGGGAGCAGTAGTCGGAAGGACAATGAGCAGTTCTTC. Residues: CASRGSSSRKDNEQFF.

This clone has only one observation. This chain links TRBV11-3 with TRBJ2-1; D perhaps matches TRBD2 (5 bases). V dropped 4 bases and J dropped 9 bases, with 22 bases sitting between them. There are 16 residues in the CDR3. From germline, CDR1 is SGHNT and CDR2 YENEEA. CDR3 in DNA: TGTGCCAGCAGCTGGAAGCCCGGGATGGGATACGGTGAGCAGTTCTTC. Amino acid sequence: CASSWKPGMGYGEQFF.

V gene TRBV7-3 combines with J gene TRBJ2-7; unclear D gene. This CDR3 spans 11 amino acids. V lost 7 bases and J lost 3, with 7 bases in between. Germline V gene sequence: CDR1 SGHTA, CDR2 FQGTGA. The chain's CDR3 is CASTVSYEQYF. The CDR3 DNA follows: TGTGCCAGCACGGTTAGCTACGAGCAGTACTTC.

The rearrangement links TRBV7-3 to TRBJ2-7; TRBD2 matches 12 bases. Germline V gene sequence: CDR1 SGHTA, CDR2 FQGTGA. Trimming removed 5 bases from V and 5 bases from J; junction bases left unmatched: 7. The CDR3 runs to 15 residues. DNA for the CDR3: TGTGCCAGCAGCCCCCTAGCGGGAGGGCCCGACGAGCAGTACTTC. Residues: CASSPLAGGPDEQYF.